Following are 17 T cell receptor beta chains from one sample sequenced in a study of circulating and synovial CD4+ cells in juvenile arthritis. Clones were sequenced by immunoSEQ multiplex PCR, and TCRdb holds only the in-frame ones, with some missing. Among some 33,000 clones listed, roughly 94% were seen once. The sequenced material came from CD4+ T cells from blood. The receptors shown here come from a human donor with juvenile idiopathic arthritis.

This chain joins TRBV27 and TRBJ2-7, with 9 bases that match TRBD2. CDR3 size: 16 residues. CDR1 and CDR2 (germline): MNHEY, SMNVEV (reference sequence). V shed 2 bases, J shed 2 bases, and the junction held 7 bases outside the gene matches. CDR3 coding DNA: TGTGCCAGCAGTTTACAGAGCGGGGGGAACGCCTACGAGCAGTACTTC. Encoded protein: CASSLQSGGNAYEQYF.

The chain couples TRBV7-8 to TRBJ1-5; 9 nucleotides line up with TRBD1. CDR1 is SGHVS and CDR2 is FQNEAQ in the germline V gene. The length of the CDR3 is 18 residues. Trimming at V came to 4 bases and at J to 0 bases, leaving 10 bases not matched to a gene. This CDR3 is CASSWGQGHRYSNQPQHF. The CDR3 DNA is TGTGCCAGCAGCTGGGGACAGGGTCACCGTTATAGCAATCAGCCCCAGCATTTT.

The chain carries TRBV7-9 and TRBJ2-7; a possible D gene is TRBD1 (5 bases). Germline V gives CDR1 SEHNR, CDR2 FQNEAQ (reference sequence). This CDR3 is built from 15 residues. The V end lost 0 bases, the J end lost 6 bases, and 15 bases lay between the germline ends. The CDR3 DNA follows: TGTGCCAGCAGCTTAGCGTTGGCAGGGTATGGCGAGCAGTACTTC. Translation: CASSLALAGYGEQYF.

The chain combines TRBV19 with TRBJ1-1, with TRBD1 identical over 8 bases. The CDR3 sequence is 15 residues long. The V and J ends lost 5 bases and 0 bases, in that order; junction bases with no gene match: 5. Per the germline V gene, CDR1 is LNHDA and CDR2 is SQIVND (reference sequence). The CDR3 nucleotides are TGTGCCAGTAGTCCCCAGGGGGCCGTGAACACTGAAGCTTTCTTT. Translating gives CASSPQGAVNTEAFF.

The chain is built from TRBV29-1 and TRBJ2-7, with 10 bases that match TRBD1. Germline assignment: CDR1 SQVTM and CDR2 ANQGSEA. V lost 7 bases, J lost 2 bases, and 8 bases stayed unmatched. The CDR3 is 14 residues long. The CDR3 spells CSAGGQGVTYEQYF. In DNA form, the CDR3 reads TGCAGCGCAGGTGGACAGGGGGTTACCTACGAGCAGTACTTC.

The chain links TRBV5-1 to TRBJ2-5; TRBD1 agrees at 7 bases. CDR1 is SGHRS and CDR2 is YFSETQ in the germline V gene. V dropped 4 bases and J dropped 2; count of bases not matched to a gene: 8. The CDR3 totals 15 residues. The DNA for the CDR3 is TGCGCCAGCAGCCCCGACAGGGTAGGACAAGAGACCCAGTACTTC. It specifies CASSPDRVGQETQYF. The complete variable domain, with remaining parts taken from reference TRBV5-1 and TRBJ2-5, reads KAGVTQTPRYLIKTRGQQVTLSCSPISGHRSVSWYQQTPGQGLQFLFEYFSETQRNKGNFPGRFSGRQFSNSRSEMNVSTLELGDSALYLCASSPDRVGQETQYFGPGTRLLVL.

V is TRBV6-5 and J is TRBJ2-3, with 8 bases aligning to TRBD1. The CDR3 covers 12 residues. Per the germline V gene, CDR1 is MNHEY and CDR2 is SVGAGI. V gave up 5 bases and J gave up 12 bases; unmatched junction bases: 7. The CDR3 here is CASSLRQGQQYF. In nucleotides, the CDR3 is TGTGCCAGCAGTCTAAGACAGGGGCAACAGTATTTT.

The chain joins TRBV15 to TRBJ2-5; the match to TRBD1 covers 11 bases. The CDR3 length is 15 residues. Germline V CDR1 and CDR2: LNHNV, YYDKDF (reference sequence). V trimming: 5 bases; J trimming: 4 bases; junction bases outside the gene matches: 6. The CDR3 region is CATSYPGTGGETQYF. As DNA, the CDR3 is TGTGCCACCAGCTATCCCGGGACAGGGGGAGAGACCCAGTACTTC.

The genes are TRBV5-1 and TRBJ2-7; D might be TRBD2 (6 bases). CDR1 SGHRS and CDR2 YFSETQ come from the germline V gene. CDR3 length: 14 residues. The ends were cut back, 0 bases at V and 3 bases at J, with 10 bases in the middle. The CDR3 bases are TGCGCCAGCAGCTTGGGGGACTCCATCTACGAGCAGTACTTC. Translation: CASSLGDSIYEQYF.

The chain recombines TRBV18 with TRBJ1-5; 7 nucleotides agree with TRBD1. The ends lost 3 bases at V and 5 bases at J; junction bases unmatched: 4. Germline V gives CDR1 KGHSH, CDR2 LQKENI. The CDR3 has 14 amino acids. The CDR3 DNA reads TGTGCCAGCTCACCGGACAGGCTGGATCAGCCCCAGCATTTT. Its translation is CASSPDRLDQPQHF.

This sequence joins TRBV25-1 and TRBJ2-4, with TRBD2 matching 8 bases. V lost 8 bases to trimming and J lost 7 bases; unmatched junction nucleotides: 10. The CDR3 totals 14 residues. CDR1 and CDR2 (germline): MGHDK, SYGVNS. The CDR3 region has the DNA TGTGCCAGCTCTCCCGGGGGGGGATTTAACATTCAGTACTTC. The encoded protein is CASSPGGGFNIQYF.

The CDR3 loop is CASSLAQSNTGELFF. As DNA, the CDR3 is TGCGCCAGCAGCTTGGCGCAGTCGAACACCGGGGAGCTGTTTTTT. The chain recombines TRBV5-1 with TRBJ2-2; D gene ambiguous. The germline V gene has CDR1 SGHRS and CDR2 YFSETQ. This CDR3 comprises 15 residues. The germline V and J ends were trimmed by 0 bases and 0 bases, with 6 bases remaining between them. Supplemented by reference TRBV5-1 and TRBJ2-2, the full variable domain reads KAGVTQTPRYLIKTRGQQVTLSCSPISGHRSVSWYQQTPGQGLQFLFEYFSETQRNKGNFPGRFSGRQFSNSRSEMNVSTLELGDSALYLCASSLAQSNTGELFFGEGSRLTVL.

The CDR3 bases are TGTGCCATCAAATCGGACAGGTTGAACTCTAACTATGGCTACACCTTC. Translating it yields CAIKSDRLNSNYGYTF. The chain is built from TRBV10-3 and TRBJ1-2; TRBD1 aligns across 7 bases. With V trimmed by 7 bases and J by 0 bases, 11 bases remained unmatched. CDR1 ENHRY and CDR2 SYGVKD come from the germline V gene. This CDR3 is 16 amino acids long.

The CDR3 region has the DNA TGCGCCAGCAGGGTGGTGGGCAGAGAACAAGAGACCCAGTACTTC. It encodes CASRVVGREQETQYF. This chain links TRBV5-1 with TRBJ2-5; no clear D. CDR1 is SGHRS and CDR2 is YFSETQ in the germline V gene. Trimming pared 5 bases from V and 2 bases from J, leaving 16 bases between. The CDR3 length is 15 residues.

This chain connects TRBV5-4 to TRBJ2-5, with 10 bases identical to TRBD1. This CDR3 region has 15 residues. With 0 bases clipped from V and 5 bases from J, the junction kept 4 bases outside the gene matches. Germline CDR1 is SGHNT and CDR2 is YYREEE (reference sequence). As DNA, the CDR3 is TGTGCCAGCAGCTTGGCCGGGACAGGGGAGGAGACCCAGTACTTC. This translates into CASSLAGTGEETQYF.

The sample holds one count of this clone. The J gene is TRBJ2-3, the V gene TRBV11-1; the match to TRBD1 covers 7 bases. The CDR3 consists of 15 residues. The junction had 7 bases not matched to a gene; V was cut back by 1 base and J by 6 bases. Germline-derived CDR1 and CDR2 are SGHAT and FQDESV (reference sequence). The CDR3 loop is CASSLEGQNLDTQYF. DNA of the CDR3: TGTGCCAGCAGCTTAGAGGGACAGAATCTTGATACGCAGTATTTT.

The rearrangement joins TRBV5-1 to TRBJ2-1, with TRBD2 matching over 9 bases. The CDR3 runs 15 residues. CDR1 SGHRS and CDR2 YFSETQ come from the germline V gene. V was pared by 0 bases and J by 7 bases, with 5 bases of the junction left unmatched. This CDR3 reads CASSLASGVGNEQFF. The DNA for the CDR3 is TGCGCCAGCAGCTTGGCTAGCGGGGTCGGGAATGAGCAGTTCTTC.